One sample yielded the 3 T cell receptor beta chains listed below, sequenced in a study of cytomegalovirus exposure and HLA in healthy donors. It was with 60 Vbeta and 13 Jbeta primers that the PCR ran. TCRdb's table, derived via immunoSEQ multiplex PCR, lists solely in-frame clones and lacks some. The table lists approximately 210,000 clones, about 76% of them singletons. The sample taken for sequencing was PBMCs. Every receptor here comes from a male donor in good health and CMV-seropositive.

This clone was counted a single time. The chain uses TRBV5-4 and TRBJ2-5, with 7 bases matching TRBD2. After removal of 1 base from V and 3 bases from J, the junction contained 3 bases not matched to a gene. Germline CDR1 SGHNT, CDR2 YYREEE (reference sequence). This CDR3 region has 14 residues. The DNA for the CDR3 is TGTGCCAGCAGCTTGCGGGGGGTAGAAGAGACCCAGTACTTC. Translated, it gives CASSLRGVEETQYF.

This clone was counted a few times. CDR3 sequence (DNA): TGTGCTAGTGGTTTTACAGGGCCGGCGTACTTC. The encoded protein is CASGFTGPAYF. The genes are TRBV12-5 and TRBJ2-5; tentatively, D is TRBD1 (6 bases). The ends were cut back, 3 bases at V and 13 bases at J, with 12 bases in the middle. The CDR3 loop spans 11 amino acids. Germline V gives CDR1 LGHNT, CDR2 FRNRAP.

The rearrangement joins TRBV6-5 to TRBJ2-3, with D possibly matching TRBD2 (7 bases). Germline V lookup: CDR1 MNHEY, CDR2 SVGAGI. The CDR3 loop spans 14 amino acids. With 8 bases removed from V and 4 bases from J, the gap between germline ends came to 16 bases. The CDR3 region has the DNA TGTGCCAGCCGGCTGGGGGGGGCCCCAGATACGCAGTATTTT. It yields the protein CASRLGGAPDTQYF.